The clone carrying this T cell receptor beta chain was counted a few times. Its antigen is unidentified. From germline, CDR1 is MNHEY and CDR2 SMNVEV (reference sequence). The CDR3 loop spans 13 amino acids. V was trimmed by 2 bases and J by 1 base, leaving 6 bases between them. These data come from a study of T cell repertoires in cytomegalovirus infection. Overall study context: A matching HLA type, together with CMV infection, was signaled by public TCR beta signatures.

TCRdb processed the reads anew with MiXCR; each CDR3 protein has one entry. The data contain a few hundred thousand distinct CDR3 sequences, approximately 17% of them singletons. Broader study findings: Accumulated public TCR beta family frequency recognized individuals carrying CMV together with the relevant HLA. Dominating the ex vivo response were TCR beta clonotypes that were CMV-specific and HLA-C-restricted.

The receptor was isolated from a human donor in good health (CMV status not recorded). Some clones in this sample may be carry-over from other donors' samples. The rearrangement joins TRBV27 to TRBJ2-7; D remains unclear. What was sequenced was CD8+ T cells from PBMCs. CDR3 DNA: TGTGCCAGCAGTTTACAGGAGTCCTACGAGCAGTACTTC. Its translation: CASSLQESYEQYF.